This T cell receptor (beta chain) was captured by sequencing in a study of memory CD4+ T cells and cytomegalovirus serostatus. As handled by the study authors: Out-of-frame sequences were removed, leaving 2 million to 2.5 million distinct TCRbeta sequences. Clones were read by immunoSEQ multiplex PCR, and TCRdb kept only the in-frame ones, dropping some. V and J calls plus clone size are reproduced from that table; the DNA served to infer D and trimming. The sample carries tens of thousands of clones, about 71% recorded once. Germline V gives CDR1 KGHSH, CDR2 LQKENI. The CDR3 is made up of 14 amino acids. With 2 bases removed from V and 4 bases from J, the gap between germline ends came to 11 bases. The sort gate was single viable CD3+CD4+CD8-CD45RO+ cells for memory CD4+ T cells. Donors' CMV status reflects serum IgG against pp150, pp28, p38, p52. Study findings and constraints: Of roughly 180 reported CMV TCRbeta sequences, roughly 70 were found in memory CD4+ repertoires.

With respect to this clone: Antigen unknown.

The chain has TRBV18 and TRBJ1-2, with D unclear. The source of this sequence is an adult in good health and CMV-seronegative. Sample: memory CD4+ T cells from blood. In DNA form, the CDR3 reads TGTGCCAGCTCACCAGAATCAGGAGCCTATGGCTACACCTTC. It translates to CASSPESGAYGYTF.